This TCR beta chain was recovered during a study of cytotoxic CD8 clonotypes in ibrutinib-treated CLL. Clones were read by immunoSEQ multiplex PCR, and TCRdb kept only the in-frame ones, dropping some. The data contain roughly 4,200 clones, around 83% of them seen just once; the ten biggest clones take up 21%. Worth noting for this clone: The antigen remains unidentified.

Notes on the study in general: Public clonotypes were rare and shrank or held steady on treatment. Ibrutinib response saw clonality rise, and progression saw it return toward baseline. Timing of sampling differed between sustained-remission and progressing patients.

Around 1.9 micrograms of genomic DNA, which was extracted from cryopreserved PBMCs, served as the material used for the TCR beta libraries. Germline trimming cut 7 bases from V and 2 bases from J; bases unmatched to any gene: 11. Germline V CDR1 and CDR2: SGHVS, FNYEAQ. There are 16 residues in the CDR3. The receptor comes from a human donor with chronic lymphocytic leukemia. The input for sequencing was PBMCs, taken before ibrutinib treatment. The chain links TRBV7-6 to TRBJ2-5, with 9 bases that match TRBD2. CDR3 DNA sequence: TGTGCCAGCACCAGAAATCCGGCGGGAGGGCAAGAGACCCAGTACTTC. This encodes CASTRNPAGGQETQYF.